Listed below are T cell receptor beta chains from one sample, sequenced in a study of T-cell reconstitution after alpha-beta-depleted transplantation in children. TCRdb ran MiXCR on the PCR reads and lists one entry per CDR3 protein. The sample holds around 450,000 distinct CDR3 sequences, roughly 17% seen once. Sequenced here: PBMCs, mostly from graft donor cells, sampled 360 days after TCRalphabeta/CD19-depleted stem cell transplant. These receptors came from a boy younger than two who had a stem cell transplant for Wiskott-Aldrich syndrome, so the T cells may come from the graft donor. Both conserved end residues are part of each CDR3. Fields, in order: D gene, V gene, CDR3 length, J gene, CDR3 protein. The D gene is left open where the match is weak.

d_call: NA; v_call: TRBV7-2; cdr3_length: 15; j_call: TRBJ1-3; cdr3_aa: CASSLGQSSGNTIYF
d_call: NA; v_call: TRBV21-1; cdr3_length: 19; j_call: TRBJ2-6; cdr3_aa: CASSTRTAKGITGANVLTF
d_call: NA; v_call: TRBV7-9; cdr3_length: 14; j_call: TRBJ1-6; cdr3_aa: CASSLEGEGSPLHF
d_call: NA; v_call: TRBV25-1; cdr3_length: 14; j_call: TRBJ2-2; cdr3_aa: CASSKHRGPGELFF
d_call: NA; v_call: TRBV9; cdr3_length: 13; j_call: TRBJ1-1; cdr3_aa: CASSATSKTEAFF
d_call: TRBD2; v_call: TRBV28; cdr3_length: 15; j_call: TRBJ2-5; cdr3_aa: CASSLMLSGVQAQYF
d_call: TRBD1; v_call: TRBV7-9; cdr3_length: 15; j_call: TRBJ2-7; cdr3_aa: CASSLGQGRIYEQYF
d_call: NA; v_call: TRBV12-3/TRBV12-4; cdr3_length: 14; j_call: TRBJ1-6; cdr3_aa: CASSLGVYNSPLHF
d_call: NA; v_call: TRBV5-1; cdr3_length: 15; j_call: TRBJ2-5; cdr3_aa: CASSFGSGYQETQYF
d_call: NA; v_call: TRBV18; cdr3_length: 16; j_call: TRBJ1-1; cdr3_aa: CASSPGRTAWNTEAFF
d_call: NA; v_call: TRBV29-1; cdr3_length: 17; j_call: TRBJ2-1; cdr3_aa: CSVEDRSAGMSYNEQFF
d_call: TRBD1; v_call: TRBV10-3; cdr3_length: 14; j_call: TRBJ1-1; cdr3_aa: CAISGQGVNTEAFF
d_call: TRBD1; v_call: TRBV9; cdr3_length: 14; j_call: TRBJ1-5; cdr3_aa: CASSVDRGEQPQHF
d_call: NA; v_call: TRBV29-1; cdr3_length: 13; j_call: TRBJ2-3; cdr3_aa: CSVRRSITDTQYF
d_call: TRBD2; v_call: TRBV4-3; cdr3_length: 17; j_call: TRBJ2-3; cdr3_aa: CASSQASGRGAGDTQYF